A selection of T cell receptor beta chains follows, all from one sample in a study of T and B cells in COVID-19 patients. Using its own MiXCR run on the multiplex PCR reads, TCRdb lists one record per CDR3 protein. The sample has some 8,400 distinct CDR3 sequences, roughly 23% seen once. Material: blood. The receptors come from a human donor who had recovered from COVID-19. The CDR3 runs from the conserved cysteine through the conserved F or W. D genes are given only for firm matches. Clone size, where shown, is once, few, many, or a class for clones that have expanded.

j_call	clone_size	v_call	d_call	cdr3_aa	cdr3_nt
TRBJ2-6	.	TRBV19	.	CASSSTGTTRSGANVLTF	TGTGCCAGTAGTTCCACCGGGACGACTCGCTCTGGGGCCAACGTCCTGACTTTC
TRBJ1-5	few	TRBV6-5	TRBD1	CASSYSPGTGDNQPQHF	TGTGCCAGCAGTTACTCTCCGGGGACAGGGGACAATCAGCCCCAGCATTTT
TRBJ1-2	medium-sized	TRBV29-1	.	CSVSGGALGYTF	TGCAGCGTTTCGGGGGGGGCCTTAGGCTACACCTTC
TRBJ1-2	medium-sized	TRBV5-4	.	CASSLVDLDYGYTF	TGTGCCAGCAGCTTAGTCGACTTGGACTATGGCTACACCTTC
TRBJ2-3	.	TRBV19	.	CASSIDRGADTQYF	TGTGCCAGTAGTATCGATAGGGGGGCGGATACGCAGTATTTT
TRBJ2-5	.	TRBV7-2	TRBD1	CASSSPGQGGETQYF	TGTGCCAGCAGCTCCCCGGGACAGGGTGGGGAGACCCAGTACTTC
TRBJ2-2	.	TRBV27	TRBD2	CASSLAGGPSGGELFF	TGTGCCAGCAGTTTAGCGGGAGGGCCAAGTGGCGGGGAGCTGTTTTTT
TRBJ2-3	few	TRBV7-6	.	CASSFRFGNQGSTDTQYF	TGTGCCAGCAGCTTTCGGTTTGGGAATCAGGGTAGCACAGATACGCAGTATTTT
TRBJ2-2	medium-sized	TRBV24-1	.	CATSDFRGELFF	TGTGCCACCAGTGATTTCCGCGGGGAGCTGTTTTTT
TRBJ2-7	medium-sized	TRBV6-6	TRBD2	CASSYLTSADFSYEQYF	TGTGCCAGCAGTTACCTCACTAGCGCGGATTTCTCCTACGAGCAGTACTTC
TRBJ2-1	medium-sized	TRBV19	TRBD2	CASSIPPGLAVGHNEQFF	TGTGCCAGTAGTATACCCCCCGGGCTAGCGGTCGGCCATAATGAGCAGTTCTTC
TRBJ2-2	medium-sized	TRBV6-2/TRBV6-3	TRBD2	CASSYIGRGVRTGELFF	TGTGCCAGCAGTTACATCGGGAGGGGCGTGAGGACCGGGGAGCTGTTTTTT
TRBJ1-1	.	TRBV20-1	.	CSARDGAANTEAFF	TGCAGTGCTAGAGATGGGGCAGCCAACACTGAAGCTTTCTTT
TRBJ2-1	few	TRBV6-4	TRBD2	CASSDSAGGSEQFF	TGTGCCAGCAGTGACTCGGCGGGAGGGTCTGAGCAGTTCTTC
TRBJ2-5	many	TRBV5-6	.	CASSVGPRETQYF	TGTGCCAGCAGCGTGGGCCCAAGGGAGACCCAGTACTTC
TRBJ2-1	many	TRBV7-6	.	CASSLYRQTNYNEQFF	TGTGCCAGCAGCTTATACAGACAGACCAATTACAATGAGCAGTTCTTC